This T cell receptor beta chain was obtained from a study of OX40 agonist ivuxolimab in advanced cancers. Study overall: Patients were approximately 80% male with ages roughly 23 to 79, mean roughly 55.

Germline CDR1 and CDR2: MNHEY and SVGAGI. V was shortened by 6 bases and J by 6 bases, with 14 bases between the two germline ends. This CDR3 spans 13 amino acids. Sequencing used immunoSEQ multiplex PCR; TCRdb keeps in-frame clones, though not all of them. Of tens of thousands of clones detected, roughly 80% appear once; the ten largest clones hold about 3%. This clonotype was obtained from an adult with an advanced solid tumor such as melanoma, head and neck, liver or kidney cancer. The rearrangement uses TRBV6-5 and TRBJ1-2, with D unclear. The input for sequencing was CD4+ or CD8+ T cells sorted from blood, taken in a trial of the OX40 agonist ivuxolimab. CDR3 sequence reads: CASSNVGFDGYTF. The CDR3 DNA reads TGTGCCAGCAGCAACGTGGGGTTCGATGGCTACACCTTC.